This T cell receptor (beta chain) is from a study of blood T cell repertoires in COVID-19. The overall study: Samples of COVID-19 (acute and convalescent) were obtained from the United States, Italy and Spain. In each case, the material was cDNA or gDNA derived from T cells, B-cell-depleted T cells, or PBMCs.

As processed by the authors: Reference gene primer amplification gave nucleated cell count estimates. Libraries were prepared by immunoSEQ multiplex PCR; TCRdb keeps only in-frame clonotypes and omits some of them. From that table come the V and J calls and clone size; the DNA was used to work out D and trimming. The repertoire holds some 150,000 clones, with 80% to 90% as singletons. The CDR3 runs 16 residues. The germline V gene encodes CDR1 KGHDR and CDR2 SFDVKD. With 4 bases clipped from V and 4 bases from J, the junction kept 8 bases outside the gene matches. Material: peripheral blood. The clonotype originates from a human donor with acute or convalescent COVID-19. The donor label of this sample is uncertain. The chain couples TRBV24-1 to TRBJ2-2; 7 nucleotides align to TRBD1. CDR3 sequence: CATSDLRQGVTGELFF. DNA for the CDR3: TGTGCCACCAGTGACTTACGACAGGGAGTCACCGGGGAGCTGTTTTTT.